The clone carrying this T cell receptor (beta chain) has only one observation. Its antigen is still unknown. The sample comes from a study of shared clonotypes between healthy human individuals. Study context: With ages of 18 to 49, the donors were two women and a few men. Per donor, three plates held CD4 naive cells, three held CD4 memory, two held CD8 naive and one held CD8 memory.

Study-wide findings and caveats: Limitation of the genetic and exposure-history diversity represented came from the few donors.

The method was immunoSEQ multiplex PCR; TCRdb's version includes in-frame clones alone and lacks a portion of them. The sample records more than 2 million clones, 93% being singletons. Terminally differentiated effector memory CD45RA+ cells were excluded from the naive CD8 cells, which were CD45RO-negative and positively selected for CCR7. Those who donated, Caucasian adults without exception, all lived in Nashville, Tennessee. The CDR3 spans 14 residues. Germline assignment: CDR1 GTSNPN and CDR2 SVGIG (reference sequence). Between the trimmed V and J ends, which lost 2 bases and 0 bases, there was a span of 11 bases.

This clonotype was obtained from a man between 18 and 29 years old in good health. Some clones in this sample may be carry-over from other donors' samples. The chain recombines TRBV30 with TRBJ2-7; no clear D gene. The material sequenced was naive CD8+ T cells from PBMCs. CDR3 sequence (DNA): TGTGCCTGGAGTCCGAGATGGGCCTCCTACGAGCAGTACTTC. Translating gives CAWSPRWASYEQYF.